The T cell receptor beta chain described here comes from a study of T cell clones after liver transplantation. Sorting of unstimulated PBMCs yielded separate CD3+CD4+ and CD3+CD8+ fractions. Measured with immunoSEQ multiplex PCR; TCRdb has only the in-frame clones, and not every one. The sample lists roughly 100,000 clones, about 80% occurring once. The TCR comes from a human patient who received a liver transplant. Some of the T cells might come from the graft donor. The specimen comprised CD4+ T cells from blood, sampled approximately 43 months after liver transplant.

CDR3 DNA sequence: TGTGCCAGCTCACTGAAAGGCATATCCTACGAGCAGTACTTC. Residues: CASSLKGISYEQYF. The chain couples TRBV18 to TRBJ2-7, with D unclear. This CDR3 spans 14 amino acids. Trimming stripped 4 bases from V and 1 base from J, with 11 bases between. CDR1 and CDR2 from the germline V gene are KGHSH and LQKENI.